This TCR beta chain was sequenced in a study of blood T cell repertoires in COVID-19. Libraries were prepared by immunoSEQ multiplex PCR; TCRdb keeps only in-frame clonotypes and omits some of them. The profile shows around 100,000 clones, 80% to 90% of them singletons. V dropped 5 bases and J dropped 7; count of bases not matched to a gene: 9. From germline, CDR1 is LNHDA and CDR2 SQIVND (reference sequence). The CDR3 is made up of 15 amino acids. This chain joins TRBV19 and TRBJ2-7; 12 bases match TRBD1. The receptor was derived from a woman aged 45-65 years who had recovered from COVID-19. The sequenced sample was PBMCs or T cells enriched from blood (not recorded which). The CDR3 reads CASSLKGQGAFEQYF. In DNA form, the CDR3 reads TGTGCCAGTAGTCTGAAGGGACAGGGGGCGTTTGAGCAGTACTTC.